This T cell receptor beta chain was captured by sequencing in a study of T cells in Graves' hyperthyroidism and ophthalmopathy. With regard to this clonotype: Its antigen remains unidentified.

CDR1 is ENHRY and CDR2 is SYGVKD in the germline V gene. The CDR3 has 14 residues. Unmatched junction bases numbered 4, after V lost 5 bases and J lost 0 bases. TCR beta CDR3 sequences were amplified from RNA transcripts. An initial round of RT-PCR targeting the TCR CDR3 relied on the HTBI primer set. TCRdb re-analysed the multiplex PCR reads in MiXCR, keeping a single row per CDR3 protein. Found here are about 700,000 distinct CDR3 sequences, 45% of them singletons; the top ten hold about 7.2%. Study results and caveats: Most thyroid clonotypes expanded above 0.001 appeared in blood too. Ophthalmopathy was model-predicted a median roughly six months pre-onset.

Exclusion followed for patients with uncontrolled infection, other autoimmune disease, pregnancy or lactation. Every diagnosis used clinical symptoms, serum thyroxine and TRAb, thyroid ultrasound and orbital computed tomography. The sample comprised peripheral blood or thyroid tissue (not recorded which). This sequence was found in an adult man with Graves' disease, either hyperthyroidism or ophthalmopathy (not recorded which). The chain employs TRBV10-3 and TRBJ2-7, with 7 nucleotides matching TRBD1. The CDR3 reads CAISRGGRSYEQYF. The DNA for the CDR3 is TGTGCCATCAGTCGAGGGGGCCGCTCCTACGAGCAGTACTTC.